This T cell receptor beta chain was recovered during a study of blood T cell repertoires in COVID-19. Individuals drawn from about 26 US areas were about 18 to 89 years old. Cohort 3 donors counted as recovered after two negative PCRs, clearance, or resolved symptoms. The CDR3 consists of 12 residues. Germline V CDR1 and CDR2: MNHEY, SVGAGI. V lost 4 bases and J 6 bases, leaving 10 bases between the germline ends. Authors' processing steps: Reference gene primer amplification in the assay estimated nucleated cell counts. Here immunoSEQ multiplex PCR was the method, and the copy in TCRdb shows in-frame clones only, minus some. The DNA gave D and trimming, while V, J and clone size come from that table. The repertoire holds approximately 350,000 clones, with 75% to 90% as singletons.

This receptor was obtained from a woman between 50 and 59 years old who had recovered from COVID-19. The sequencing sample was made of PBMCs or T cells enriched from blood (not recorded which). The chain carries TRBV6-5 and TRBJ2-7; D is perhaps TRBD1 (6 bases). CDR3 nucleotide sequence: TGTGCCAGCAGTTTAAACAGGGTCGAGCAGTACTTC. It yields the protein CASSLNRVEQYF.